This is a list of T cell receptor beta chains from one sample in a study of blood T cells in healthy people across ages. TCRdb passed the 5' RACE reads through MiXCR, listing each CDR3 protein once. This table has around 990,000 distinct CDR3 sequences, almost 25% appearing once. These same data were also listed under a study on T cells of mothers and their children.

Sequencing was carried out using blood. The receptors originated from a girl aged 2 to 10 in good health. Each CDR3 is given with its conserved first and last residue. Only part of the rows carry a size: once, few, many, or a class if the clone is expanded.

v_call	j_call	clone_size	cdr3_aa
TRBV12-3/TRBV12-4	TRBJ2-5	NA	CASSGRPGTGYQETQYF
TRBV29-1	TRBJ2-3	NA	CSLGGSDTQYF
TRBV29-1	TRBJ1-1	NA	CSVEIFDTEAFF
TRBV6-5	TRBJ1-1	few	CASKLGGGAAEAFF
TRBV7-9	TRBJ1-2	NA	CASSFRVGYTF
TRBV7-9	TRBJ1-2	few	CASSFYSLTEPGYGYTF
TRBV29-1	TRBJ2-5	few	CSVVGVLRETQYF
TRBV14	TRBJ2-2	NA	CASSQDVGFTGELFF
TRBV27	TRBJ1-1	NA	CASRFGTVAFF
TRBV24-1	TRBJ1-4	NA	CATSDFAGGTEKLFF
TRBV7-2	NA	few	CASSLFSPYEQYF
TRBV5-1	TRBJ1-1	NA	CASSLRSLGRTNTEAFF
TRBV28	TRBJ2-7	many	CASSPDGGEQYF
TRBV7-9	TRBJ1-1	few	CASSIDRERVKTEAFF
TRBV2	TRBJ2-7	NA	CASSVGTGVSYEQYF
TRBV20-1	TRBJ2-5	few	CSARDGLAGRETQYF
TRBV29-1	TRBJ2-7	NA	CSVDEGPGEQYF
TRBV5-5	TRBJ1-1	once	CASSFGGLSETEAFF
TRBV5-1	TRBJ2-7	few	CASSLNRASGAYEQYF
TRBV12-3/TRBV12-4	TRBJ1-2	once	CASSDWVGYGYTF
TRBV4-1	TRBJ1-6	NA	CASSQRGTGDSPLHF
TRBV5-1	TRBJ1-1	NA	CASSESENTEAFF
TRBV28	TRBJ2-2	NA	CASSLFERENGELFF
TRBV6-6	TRBJ2-5	few	CASTPTGVGETQYF
TRBV18	TRBJ2-1	few	CASSPSTSGSEQFF
TRBV5-1	TRBJ1-5	NA	CASSTTGDQPQHF
TRBV6-2/TRBV6-3	TRBJ2-7	NA	CASSYPGEAYEQYF
TRBV12-3/TRBV12-4	NA	few	CASSPGTLTYNEQFF
TRBV4-2	TRBJ1-1	NA	CASSQKFHSEAFF
TRBV12-3/TRBV12-4	TRBJ1-2	few	CASTLTGGVQGYTF
TRBV5-1	TRBJ2-4	few	CASTGQRGIQYF
TRBV6-4	TRBJ1-1	few	CASREDGNTEAFF
TRBV7-2	TRBJ2-5	NA	CASSRRGTGETQYF
TRBV19	TRBJ1-2	few	CASKLAYSEYGYTF
TRBV9	NA	few	CASSVATMTYNEQFF
TRBV28	TRBJ1-2	NA	CASSDREWGDGYTF
TRBV3-1	TRBJ2-5	many	CASSQDIGETQYF
TRBV4-1	TRBJ2-7	few	CASSQEPAVAGGVYEQYF
TRBV28	TRBJ2-5	NA	CASSSPGQATGVETQYF
TRBV10-3	TRBJ1-4	NA	CAISEKQRVTEKLFF
TRBV29-1	NA	few	CSVKRETWGEQFF
TRBV6-2/TRBV6-3	TRBJ2-7	NA	CASSYAPGGYEQYF